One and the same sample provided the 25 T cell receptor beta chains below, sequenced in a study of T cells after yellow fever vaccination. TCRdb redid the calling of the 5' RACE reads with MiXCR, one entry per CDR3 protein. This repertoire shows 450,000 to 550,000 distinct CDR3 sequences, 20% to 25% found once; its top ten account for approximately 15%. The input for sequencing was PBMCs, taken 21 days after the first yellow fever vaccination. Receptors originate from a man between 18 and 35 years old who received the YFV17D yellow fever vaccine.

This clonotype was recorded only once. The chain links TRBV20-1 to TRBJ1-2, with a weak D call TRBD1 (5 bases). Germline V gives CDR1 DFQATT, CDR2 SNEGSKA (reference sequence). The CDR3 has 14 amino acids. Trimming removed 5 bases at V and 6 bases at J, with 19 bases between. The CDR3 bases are TGCAGTGCTTTAACTCCCGGGGACTACAATGGCTACACCTTC. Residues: CSALTPGDYNGYTF.

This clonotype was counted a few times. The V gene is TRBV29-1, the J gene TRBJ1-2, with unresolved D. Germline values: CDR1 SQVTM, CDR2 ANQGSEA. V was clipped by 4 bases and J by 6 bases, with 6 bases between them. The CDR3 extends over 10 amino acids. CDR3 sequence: CSVAGHGYTF. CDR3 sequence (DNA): TGCAGCGTTGCTGGGCATGGCTACACCTTC. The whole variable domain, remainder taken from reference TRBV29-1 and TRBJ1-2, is SAVISQKPSRDICQRGTSLTIQCQVDSQVTMMFWYRQQPGQSLTLIATANQGSEATYESGFVIDKFPISRPNLTFSTLTVSNMSPEDSSIYLCSVAGHGYTFGSGTRLTVV.

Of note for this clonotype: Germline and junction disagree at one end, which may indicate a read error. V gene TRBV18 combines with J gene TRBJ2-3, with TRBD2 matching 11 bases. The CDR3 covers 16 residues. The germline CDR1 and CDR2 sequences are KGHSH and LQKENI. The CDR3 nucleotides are TGCGCCAGCAGCCCCACTAGCGGGGGAGCCACAGATACGCAGTATTTT. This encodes CASSPTSGGATDTQYF. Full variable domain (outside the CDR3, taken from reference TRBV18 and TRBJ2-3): NAGVMQNPRHLVRRRGQEARLRCSPMKGHSHVYWYRQLPEEGLKFMVYLQKENIIDESGMPKERFSAEFPKEGPSILRIQQVVRGDSAAYFCASSPTSGGATDTQYFGPGTRLTVL.

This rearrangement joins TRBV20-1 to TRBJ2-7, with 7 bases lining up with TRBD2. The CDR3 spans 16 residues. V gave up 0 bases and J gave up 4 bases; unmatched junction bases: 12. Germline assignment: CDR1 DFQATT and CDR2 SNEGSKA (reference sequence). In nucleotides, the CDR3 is TGCAGTGCTAGAGATCGAGGAGCGGGACGCCGGTACGAGCAGTACTTC. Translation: CSARDRGAGRRYEQYF.

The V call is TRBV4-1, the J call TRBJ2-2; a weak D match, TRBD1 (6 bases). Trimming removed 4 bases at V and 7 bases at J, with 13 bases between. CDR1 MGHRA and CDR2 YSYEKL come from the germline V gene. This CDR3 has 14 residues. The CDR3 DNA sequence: TGCGCCAGCAGCCTACAGGGAGTAGTCGGGGAGCTGTTTTTT. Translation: CASSLQGVVGELFF.

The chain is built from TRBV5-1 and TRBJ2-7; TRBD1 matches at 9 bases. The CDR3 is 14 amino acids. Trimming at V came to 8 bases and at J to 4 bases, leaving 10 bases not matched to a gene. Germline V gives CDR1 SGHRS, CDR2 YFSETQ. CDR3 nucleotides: TGCGCCAGGAAGAAACAGGGGGCGATGTACGAGCAGTACTTC. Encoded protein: CARKKQGAMYEQYF.

CDR3 DNA: TGTGCCAGCAGTAGCGGGGACCCGGATACGCAGTATTTT. Its protein is CASSSGDPDTQYF. The gene calls are TRBV27 and TRBJ2-3; 7 positions match TRBD2. The CDR3 extends over 13 amino acids. V lost 5 bases and J lost 6; bases outside the gene matches: 5. Germline values: CDR1 MNHEY, CDR2 SMNVEV (reference sequence).

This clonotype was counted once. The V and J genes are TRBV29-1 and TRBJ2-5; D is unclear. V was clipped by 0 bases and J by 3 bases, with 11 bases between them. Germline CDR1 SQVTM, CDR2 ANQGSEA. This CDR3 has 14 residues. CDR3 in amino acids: CSVEDLGTEETQYF. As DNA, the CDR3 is TGCAGCGTTGAAGACTTGGGTACAGAAGAGACCCAGTACTTC.

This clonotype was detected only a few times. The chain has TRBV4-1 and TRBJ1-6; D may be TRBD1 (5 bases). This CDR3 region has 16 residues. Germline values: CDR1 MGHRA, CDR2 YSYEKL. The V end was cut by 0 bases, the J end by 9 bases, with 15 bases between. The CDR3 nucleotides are TGCGCCAGCAGCCAAGAGGGCACGTTTGGGGGTTCACCCCTCCACTTT. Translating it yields CASSQEGTFGGSPLHF.

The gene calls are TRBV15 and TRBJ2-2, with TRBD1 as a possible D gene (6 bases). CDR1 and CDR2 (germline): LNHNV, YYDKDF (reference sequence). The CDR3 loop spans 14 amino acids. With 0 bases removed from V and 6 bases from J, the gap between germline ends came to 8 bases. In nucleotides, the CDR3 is TGTGCCACCAGCAGAGATCAGGGGTCCGGGGAGCTGTTTTTT. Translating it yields CATSRDQGSGELFF.

The CDR3 region is CASSPSPGQGNSPLHF. The CDR3 bases are TGTGCCAGCAGTCCATCCCCGGGGCAGGGGAATTCACCCCTCCACTTT. The V call is TRBV12-3 or TRBV12-4, the J call TRBJ1-6, with D maybe TRBD1 (6 bases). Deletions cut 5 bases from V and 7 bases from J, with 18 bases between. The CDR3 consists of 16 residues.

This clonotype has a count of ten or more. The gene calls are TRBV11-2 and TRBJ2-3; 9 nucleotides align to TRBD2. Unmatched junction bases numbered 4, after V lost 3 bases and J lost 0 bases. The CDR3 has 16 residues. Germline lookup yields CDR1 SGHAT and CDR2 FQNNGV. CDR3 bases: TGTGCCAGCAGCTTGGGAGCGGGGGGTAGCACAGATACGCAGTATTTT. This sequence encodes CASSLGAGGSTDTQYF. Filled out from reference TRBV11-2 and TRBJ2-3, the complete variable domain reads EAGVAQSPRYKIIEKRQSVAFWCNPISGHATLYWYQQILGQGPKLLIQFQNNGVVDDSQLPKDRFSAERLKGVDSTLKIQPAKLEDSAVYLCASSLGAGGSTDTQYFGPGTRLTVL.

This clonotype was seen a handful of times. The CDR3 sequence is CASSFGTARTDTQYF. The CDR3 region has the DNA TGTGCCAGCAGCTTCGGGACAGCCCGCACAGATACGCAGTATTTT. The chain couples TRBV5-6 to TRBJ2-3, with 7 bases that match TRBD1. The CDR3 runs to 15 residues. V lost 2 bases and J lost 1; bases outside the gene matches: 4. Germline lookup yields CDR1 SGHDT and CDR2 YYEEEE.

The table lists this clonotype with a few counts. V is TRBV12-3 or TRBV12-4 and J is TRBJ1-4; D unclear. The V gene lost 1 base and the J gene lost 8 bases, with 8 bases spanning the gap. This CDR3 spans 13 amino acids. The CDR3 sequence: CASSLVQREKLFF. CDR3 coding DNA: TGTGCCAGCAGTTTAGTGCAGAGAGAAAAACTGTTTTTT.

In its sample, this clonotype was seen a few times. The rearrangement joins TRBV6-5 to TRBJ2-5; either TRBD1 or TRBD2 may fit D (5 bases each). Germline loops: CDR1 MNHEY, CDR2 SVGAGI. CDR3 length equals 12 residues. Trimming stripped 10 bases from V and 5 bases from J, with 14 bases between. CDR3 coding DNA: TGTGCCACGGGTGGGGGATCCGAGACCCAGTACTTC. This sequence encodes CATGGGSETQYF.

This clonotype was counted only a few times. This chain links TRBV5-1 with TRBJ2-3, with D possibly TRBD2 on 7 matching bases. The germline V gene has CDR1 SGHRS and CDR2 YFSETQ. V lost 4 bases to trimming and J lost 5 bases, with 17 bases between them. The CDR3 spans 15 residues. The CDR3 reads CASSPTGGLGDTQYF. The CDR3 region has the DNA TGCGCCAGCAGCCCAACGGGGGGCTTGGGAGATACGCAGTATTTT.

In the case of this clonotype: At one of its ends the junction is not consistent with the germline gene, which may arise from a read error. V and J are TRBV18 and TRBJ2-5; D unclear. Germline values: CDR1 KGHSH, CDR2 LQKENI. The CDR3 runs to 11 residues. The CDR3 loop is CASSLQEIQYF. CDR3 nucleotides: TGTGCCAGCTCACTACAAGAGATCCAGTACTTC.

The CDR3 DNA is TGTGCCAGCAGCGTAGAGTCAGGGTGGGAGACCCAGTACTTC. Its translation is CASSVESGWETQYF. The chain couples TRBV9 to TRBJ2-5, with D perhaps matching TRBD1 (5 bases). CDR1 is SGDLS and CDR2 is YYNGEE in the germline V gene. CDR3 length: 14 amino acids. Trimming stripped 0 bases from V and 5 bases from J, with 11 bases between.

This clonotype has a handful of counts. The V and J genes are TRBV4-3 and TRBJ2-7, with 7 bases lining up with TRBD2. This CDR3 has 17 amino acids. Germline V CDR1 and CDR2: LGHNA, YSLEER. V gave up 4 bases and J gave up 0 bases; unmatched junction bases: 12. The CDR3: CASSPTVALADSYEQYF. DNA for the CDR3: TGCGCCAGCAGCCCTACTGTTGCGCTAGCGGACTCCTACGAGCAGTACTTC.

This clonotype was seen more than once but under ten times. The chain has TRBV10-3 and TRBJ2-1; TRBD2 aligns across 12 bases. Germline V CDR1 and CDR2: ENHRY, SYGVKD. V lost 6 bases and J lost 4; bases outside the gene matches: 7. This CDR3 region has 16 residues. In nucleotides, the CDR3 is TGTGCCATCAGCCCAAGGACTAGCGGGGCTTACAATGAGCAGTTCTTC. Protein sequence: CAISPRTSGAYNEQFF.

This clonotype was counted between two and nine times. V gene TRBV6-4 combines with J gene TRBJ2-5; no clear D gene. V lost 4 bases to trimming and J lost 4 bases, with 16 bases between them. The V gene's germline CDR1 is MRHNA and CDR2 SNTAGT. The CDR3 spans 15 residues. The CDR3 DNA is TGTGCCAGCAGTGTAGCAGGTGAACTTATAGAGACCCAGTACTTC. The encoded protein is CASSVAGELIETQYF.

DNA of the CDR3: TGCGCCAGCAGCCAGCAACTAGCGGGGGCGTACCAAGAGACCCAGTACTTC. This codes for CASSQQLAGAYQETQYF. The V and J genes are TRBV4-3 and TRBJ2-5; the match to TRBD2 covers 11 bases. Germline CDR1 reads LGHNA; CDR2 reads YSLEER. The CDR3 consists of 17 residues. V was clipped by 3 bases and J by 0 bases; unmatched bases: 6.

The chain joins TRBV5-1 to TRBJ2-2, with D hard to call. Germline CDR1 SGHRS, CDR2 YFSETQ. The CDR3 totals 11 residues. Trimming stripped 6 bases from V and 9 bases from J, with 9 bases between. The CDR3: CASTTDRELFF. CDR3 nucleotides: TGCGCCAGCACAACGGACCGGGAGCTGTTTTTT.

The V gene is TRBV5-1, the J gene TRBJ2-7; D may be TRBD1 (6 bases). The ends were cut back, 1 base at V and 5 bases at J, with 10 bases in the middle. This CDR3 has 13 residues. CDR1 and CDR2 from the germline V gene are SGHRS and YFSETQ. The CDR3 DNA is TGCGCCAGCAGCTTGTACAGGGTGGACGAGCAGTACTTC. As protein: CASSLYRVDEQYF.

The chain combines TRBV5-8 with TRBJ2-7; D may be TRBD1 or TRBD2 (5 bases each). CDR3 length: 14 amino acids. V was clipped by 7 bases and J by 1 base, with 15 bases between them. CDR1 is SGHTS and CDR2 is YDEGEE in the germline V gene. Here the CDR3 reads CASQSRDGSYEQYF. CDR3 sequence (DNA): TGTGCCAGCCAATCCCGGGACGGTTCCTACGAGCAGTACTTC.